This T cell receptor (beta chain) was obtained from a study of beta chain features in type 1 diabetes. Overall study context: Sorted cell examination encompassed approximately 110 million cells across all samples.

Germline CDR1 reads SGHTA; CDR2 reads FQGNSA. The CDR3 sequence is 14 residues long. Trimming shortened V by 2 bases and J by 5 bases, and 12 bases separated the two germline ends. The sequenced template was cDNA made from the entire isolated RNA. Here immunoSEQ multiplex PCR was the method, and the copy in TCRdb shows in-frame clones only, minus some. This table has about 320,000 clones, roughly 15% appearing once. The sample holds a few counts of this clone. Researchers reported sorting CD4+ naive, central memory, regulatory and stem cell-like memory cells via CD45RO/CCR7/CD25/CD127/CD95/CD27. This sequence originates from a man aged 25 to 40 in good health. Source material: central memory CD4+ T cells from blood. The rearrangement uses TRBV7-2 and TRBJ1-2; no definite D call. The CDR3 DNA is TGTGCCAGCAGCTTACCTCCGACCTTATATGGCTACACCTTC. Amino acids: CASSLPPTLYGYTF.